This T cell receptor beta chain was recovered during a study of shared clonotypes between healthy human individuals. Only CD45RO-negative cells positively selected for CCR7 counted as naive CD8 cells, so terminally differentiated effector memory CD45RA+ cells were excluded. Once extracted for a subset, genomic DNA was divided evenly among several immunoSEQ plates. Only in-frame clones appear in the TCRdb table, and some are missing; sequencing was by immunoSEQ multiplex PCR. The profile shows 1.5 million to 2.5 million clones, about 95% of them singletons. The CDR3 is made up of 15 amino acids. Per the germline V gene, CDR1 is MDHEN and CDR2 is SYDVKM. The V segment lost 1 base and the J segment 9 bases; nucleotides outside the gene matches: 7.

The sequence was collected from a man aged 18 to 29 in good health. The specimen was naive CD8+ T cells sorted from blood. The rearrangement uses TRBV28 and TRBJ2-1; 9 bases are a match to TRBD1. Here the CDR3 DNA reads TGTGCCAGCAGTTTATTTGGGACAGGGCACGTTGAGCAGTTCTTC. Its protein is CASSLFGTGHVEQFF.